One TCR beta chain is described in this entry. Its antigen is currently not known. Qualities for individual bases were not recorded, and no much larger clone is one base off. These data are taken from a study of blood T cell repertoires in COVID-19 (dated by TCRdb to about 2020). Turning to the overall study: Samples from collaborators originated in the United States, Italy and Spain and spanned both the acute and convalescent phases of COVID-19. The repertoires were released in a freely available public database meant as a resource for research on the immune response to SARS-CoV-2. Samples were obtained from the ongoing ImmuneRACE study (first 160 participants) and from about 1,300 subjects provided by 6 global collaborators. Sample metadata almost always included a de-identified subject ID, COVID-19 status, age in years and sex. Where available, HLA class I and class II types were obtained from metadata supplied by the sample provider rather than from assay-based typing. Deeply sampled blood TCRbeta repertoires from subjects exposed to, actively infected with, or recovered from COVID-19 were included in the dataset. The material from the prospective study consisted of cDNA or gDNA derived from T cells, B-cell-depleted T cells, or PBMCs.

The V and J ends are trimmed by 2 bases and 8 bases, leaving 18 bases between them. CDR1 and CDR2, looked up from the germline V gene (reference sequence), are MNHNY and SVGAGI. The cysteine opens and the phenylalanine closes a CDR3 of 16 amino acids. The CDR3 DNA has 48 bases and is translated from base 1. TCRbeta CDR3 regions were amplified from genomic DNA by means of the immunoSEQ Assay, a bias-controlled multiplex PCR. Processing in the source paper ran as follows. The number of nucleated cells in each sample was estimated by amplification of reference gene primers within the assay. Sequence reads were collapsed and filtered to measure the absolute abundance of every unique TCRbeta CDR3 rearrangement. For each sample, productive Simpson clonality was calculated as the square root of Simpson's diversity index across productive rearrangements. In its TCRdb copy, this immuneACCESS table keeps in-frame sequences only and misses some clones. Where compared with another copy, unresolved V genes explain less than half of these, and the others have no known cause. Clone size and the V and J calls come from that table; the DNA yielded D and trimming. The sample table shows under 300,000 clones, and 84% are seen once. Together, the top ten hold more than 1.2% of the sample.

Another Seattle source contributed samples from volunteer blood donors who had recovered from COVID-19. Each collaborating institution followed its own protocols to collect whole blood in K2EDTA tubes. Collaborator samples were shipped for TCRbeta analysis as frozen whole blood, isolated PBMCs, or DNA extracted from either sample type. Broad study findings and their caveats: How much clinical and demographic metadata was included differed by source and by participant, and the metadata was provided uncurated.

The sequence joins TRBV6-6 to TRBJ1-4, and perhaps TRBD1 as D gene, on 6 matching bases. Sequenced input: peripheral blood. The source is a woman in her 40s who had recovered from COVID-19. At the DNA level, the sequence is TGTGCCAGCAGTTACGTAGTTCCGGGACAAGGGGAAAAACTGTTTTTT. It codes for CASSYVVPGQGEKLFF.